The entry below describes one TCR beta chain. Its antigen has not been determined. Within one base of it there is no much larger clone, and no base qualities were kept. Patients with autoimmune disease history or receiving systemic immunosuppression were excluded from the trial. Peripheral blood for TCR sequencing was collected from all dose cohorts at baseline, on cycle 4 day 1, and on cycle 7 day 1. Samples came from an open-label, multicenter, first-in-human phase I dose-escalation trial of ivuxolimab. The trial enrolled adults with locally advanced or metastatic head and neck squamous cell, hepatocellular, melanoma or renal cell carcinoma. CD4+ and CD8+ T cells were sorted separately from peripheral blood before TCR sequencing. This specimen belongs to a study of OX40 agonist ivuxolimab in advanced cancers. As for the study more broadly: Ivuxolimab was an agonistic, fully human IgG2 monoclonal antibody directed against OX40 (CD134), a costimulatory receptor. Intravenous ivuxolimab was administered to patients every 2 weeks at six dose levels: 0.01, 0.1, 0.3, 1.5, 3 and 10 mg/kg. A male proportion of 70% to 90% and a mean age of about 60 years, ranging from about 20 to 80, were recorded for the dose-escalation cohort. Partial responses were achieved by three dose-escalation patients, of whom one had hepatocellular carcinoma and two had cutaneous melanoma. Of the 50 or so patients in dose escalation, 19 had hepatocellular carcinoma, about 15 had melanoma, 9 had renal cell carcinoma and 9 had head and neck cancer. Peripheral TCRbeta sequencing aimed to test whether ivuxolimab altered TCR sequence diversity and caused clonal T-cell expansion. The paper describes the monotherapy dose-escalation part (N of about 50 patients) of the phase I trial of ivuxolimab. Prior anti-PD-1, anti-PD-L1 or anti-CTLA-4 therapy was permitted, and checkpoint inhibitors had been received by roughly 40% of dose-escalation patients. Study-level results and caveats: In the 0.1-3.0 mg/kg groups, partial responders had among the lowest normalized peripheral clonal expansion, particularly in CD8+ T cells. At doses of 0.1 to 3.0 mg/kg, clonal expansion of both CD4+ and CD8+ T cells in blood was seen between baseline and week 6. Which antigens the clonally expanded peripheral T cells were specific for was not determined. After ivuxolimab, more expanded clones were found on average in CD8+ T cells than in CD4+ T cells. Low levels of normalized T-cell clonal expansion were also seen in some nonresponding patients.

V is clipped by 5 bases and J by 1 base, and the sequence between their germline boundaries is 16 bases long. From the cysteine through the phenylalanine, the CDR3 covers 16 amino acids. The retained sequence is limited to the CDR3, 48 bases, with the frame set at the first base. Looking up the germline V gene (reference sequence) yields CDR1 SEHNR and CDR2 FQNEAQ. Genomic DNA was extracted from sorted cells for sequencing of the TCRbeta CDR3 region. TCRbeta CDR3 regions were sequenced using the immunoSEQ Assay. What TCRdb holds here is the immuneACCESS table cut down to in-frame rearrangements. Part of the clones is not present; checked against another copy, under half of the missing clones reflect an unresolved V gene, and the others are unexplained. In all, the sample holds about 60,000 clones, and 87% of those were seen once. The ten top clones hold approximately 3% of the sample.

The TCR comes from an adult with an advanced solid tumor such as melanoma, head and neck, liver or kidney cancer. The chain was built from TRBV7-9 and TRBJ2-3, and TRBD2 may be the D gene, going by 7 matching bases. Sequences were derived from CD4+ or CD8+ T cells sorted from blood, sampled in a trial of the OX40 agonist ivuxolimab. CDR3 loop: CASSPLGGRGTDTQYF. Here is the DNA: TGTGCCAGCAGCCCCTTGGGGGGGCGGGGCACAGATACGCAGTATTTT.